Listed below are T cell receptor beta chains from one sample, sequenced in a study of CD8+ T cells in alopecia areata. The assay was immunoSEQ multiplex PCR, and TCRdb's table has in-frame clones only and misses some. This table holds approximately 12,000 clones, more than 45% found once. The sample was skin. These receptor sequences come from a human donor with alopecia areata. CDR3s include the opening cysteine and the closing phenylalanine or tryptophan. A D gene is named only where the DNA matches it firmly. Some rows mark clone size as missing; the rest say once, few, many or name a class of expanded clone.

j_call clone_size d_call v_call cdr3_nt cdr3_aa
TRBJ2-7 NA TRBD2 TRBV18 TGTGCCAGCTCACGGGACTACTACGAGCAGTACTTC CASSRDYYEQYF
TRBJ2-1 NA NA TRBV27 TGTGCCAGCAGCGCGACTAGTCTTGGGGAGCAGTTCTTC CASSATSLGEQFF
TRBJ1-2 NA TRBD1 TRBV7-2 TGTGCCAGCAGCCCGGACAGGGCATATGGCTACACCTTC CASSPDRAYGYTF
TRBJ1-5 NA NA TRBV5-1 TGCGCCAGCAGCTTGGCCACGGGTCTGGGTCAGCCTCAGCATTTT CASSLATGLGQPQHF
TRBJ2-3 NA NA TRBV2 TGTGCCAGCGGGTCCTGGTCGGATACGCAGTATTTT CASGSWSDTQYF
TRBJ2-5 NA TRBD2 TRBV6-5 TGTGCCAGCAGTTACCTGCGGGGGTCAGAGACCCAGTACTTC CASSYLRGSETQYF
TRBJ2-5 NA TRBD1 TRBV19 TGTGCCAGTAGTCAAGGGACAGGGACGGGGACCCAGTACTTC CASSQGTGTGTQYF
TRBJ2-7 NA TRBD1 TRBV5-6 TGTGCCAGCAGCAAGGGACAGCTTACCTACGAGCAGTACTTC CASSKGQLTYEQYF
TRBJ2-4 NA NA TRBV7-6 TGTGCCAGCAGCCTAGCCGAGGGGGGGGGTCTTCAGTACTTC CASSLAEGGGLQYF
TRBJ2-3 NA TRBD2 TRBV16 TGTGCCAGCAGCGGAGAGCCTAGCGGACTTTCCACAGATACGCAGTATTTT CASSGEPSGLSTDTQYF
TRBJ2-1 NA TRBD2 TRBV4-1 TGCGCCAGCAGCCAAACTAGCGTCTCCTACAATGAGCAGTTCTTC CASSQTSVSYNEQFF
TRBJ2-7 NA NA TRBV15 TGTGCCACCAGCAGAGATGGCACCACGGGGGAGCAGTACTTC CATSRDGTTGEQYF
TRBJ1-2 few NA TRBV4-2 TGTGCCAGCAGCCAGGGGGACTATGGCTACACCTTC CASSQGDYGYTF
TRBJ2-7 medium-sized TRBD2 TRBV7-2 TGTGCCAGCAGCCCGGGACTAGCGGGAGGGAACGAGCAGTACTTC CASSPGLAGGNEQYF
TRBJ2-3 NA TRBD1 TRBV28 TGTGCCAGCAGTCCCCAGCCCGGACAGGGGGAGAGCACAGATACGCAGTATTTT CASSPQPGQGESTDTQYF
TRBJ2-7 NA NA TRBV7-9 TGTGCCAGCAGCTTAGCAAGGGGGACCTCCTACGAGCAGTACTTC CASSLARGTSYEQYF
TRBJ1-1 NA TRBD1 TRBV29-1 TGCAGCGTTGAAGGGACAGGGAGGACTGAAGCTTTCTTT CSVEGTGRTEAFF
TRBJ1-5 NA TRBD1 TRBV12-5 TGTGCTAGTGGTTTGGTACAGGGGAGTAGGAATCAGCCCCAGCATTTT CASGLVQGSRNQPQHF
TRBJ2-5 NA TRBD2 TRBV29-1 TGCAGCGTCCCCCTTCCGGTAGCGGGGGGGATACAAGAGACCCAGTACTTC CSVPLPVAGGIQETQYF
TRBJ2-3 few TRBD1 TRBV15 TGTGCCACCAGCAGGGGACAGGGGTGGACAGATACGCAGTATTTT CATSRGQGWTDTQYF
TRBJ1-5 NA NA TRBV4-2 TGTGCCAGCAGCCAAGTTTCGGGGTCGGCAGATAGCAATCAGCCCCAGCATTTT CASSQVSGSADSNQPQHF
TRBJ2-1 NA TRBD1 TRBV7-2 TGTGCCAGCAGCTCCGACAGGGTTAAAGGGGATGAGCAGTTCTTC CASSSDRVKGDEQFF
TRBJ2-5 NA NA TRBV27 TGTGCCAGCAGCGGAATAACCGGGACAGTGGGGGGGGAGACCCAGTACTTC CASSGITGTVGGETQYF
TRBJ2-5 NA TRBD1 TRBV7-2 TGTGCCAGCAGCTTAGGGGACAGGGAACGAGAGACCCAGTACTTC CASSLGDRERETQYF
TRBJ2-7 NA TRBD1 TRBV11-2 TGTGCCAGCAGCTTCAGGGGGCGCAAATACGAGCAGTACTTC CASSFRGRKYEQYF
TRBJ2-1 NA TRBD1 TRBV11-1 TGTGCCAGCAGCCCCCGGGTGGGGACAGGGCGATACAATGAGCAGTTCTTC CASSPRVGTGRYNEQFF
TRBJ2-7 NA NA TRBV19 TGTGCCAGTAGTAACAGGGTCTACGAGCAGTACTTC CASSNRVYEQYF
TRBJ2-1 NA TRBD2 TRBV29-1 TGCAGCGCTCCCGGACCCGGGGGGGCCCTCTACAATGAGCAGTTCTTC CSAPGPGGALYNEQFF
TRBJ2-3 NA NA TRBV29-1 TGCAGCGTTGGTGACGGGAGACGCACAGATACGCAGTATTTT CSVGDGRRTDTQYF
TRBJ1-3 NA NA TRBV19 TGTGCCAGTACCATGGGTACCGCGGTCTCTGGAAACACCATATATTTT CASTMGTAVSGNTIYF
TRBJ2-1 NA NA TRBV7-3 TGTGCCAGCAGCGCCGCCGGGAAATCCTACAATGAGCAGTTCTTC CASSAAGKSYNEQFF